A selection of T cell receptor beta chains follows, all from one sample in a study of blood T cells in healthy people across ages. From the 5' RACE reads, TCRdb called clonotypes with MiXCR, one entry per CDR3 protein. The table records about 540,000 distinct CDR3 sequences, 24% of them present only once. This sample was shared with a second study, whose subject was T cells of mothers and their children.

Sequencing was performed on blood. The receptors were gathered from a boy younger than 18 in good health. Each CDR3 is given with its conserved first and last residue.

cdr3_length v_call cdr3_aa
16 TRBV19 CASSAEGTGGLETQYF
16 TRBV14 CASSHGGRGGYNEQFF
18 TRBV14 CASSQDRGAGGSYNEQFF
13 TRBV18 CASSPTQYNEQFF
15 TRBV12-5 CASGLGQGEWDEQFF
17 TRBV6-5 CASSWEPGTRAADTQYF
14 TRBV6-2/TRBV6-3 CASSRTSGSYEQYF
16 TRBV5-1 CASSLGLQREGPEQYF
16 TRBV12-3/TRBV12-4 CASSRGGLVLYNEQFF
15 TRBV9 CASRPGGAEGDTQYF
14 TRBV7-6 CASSTGRGARGYTF
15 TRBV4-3 CASSQAGGYTGELFF
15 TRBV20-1 CSARATPGSNTEAFF
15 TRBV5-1 CASSLGGQSYNEQFF
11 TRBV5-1 CASSLGATQYF
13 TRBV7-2 CASSLTRPGEQYF
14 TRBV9 CASSLQGPGETQYF
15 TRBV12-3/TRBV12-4 CASSLNVGARYEQYF
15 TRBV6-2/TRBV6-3 CASSYRQASSYEQYF
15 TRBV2 CASSEATGGRDTQYF
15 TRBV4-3 CASSLGEGGSEKLFF
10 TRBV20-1 CSARDQPQHF
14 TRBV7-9 CASSLGSGNEKLFF
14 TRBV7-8 CASSLYGGEDTQYF
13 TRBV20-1 CSSHRQGAYEQYF
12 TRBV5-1 CASSSAHGEQFF
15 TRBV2 CASSPGQGFYNEQFF
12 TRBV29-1 CSVEVVAETQYF
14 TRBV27 CASSLYSGANVLTF
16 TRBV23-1 CASSQAGGADYYEQYF
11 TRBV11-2 CACRGTGELFF
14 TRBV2 CASSESSRLGGYTF
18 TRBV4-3 CASSQDYLGQRRDYGYTF
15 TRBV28 CASSPRTSGSETRYF
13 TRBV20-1 CSARSTTNTEAFF
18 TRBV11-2 CASSFLSGLADSSYEQYF
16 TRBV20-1 CSAGDNPGSGANVLTF
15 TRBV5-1 CASSLADDHYNEQFF
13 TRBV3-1 CASSQAGQNIQYF
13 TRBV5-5 CASSPAWNSPLHF
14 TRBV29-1 CSVDEGGRPDTQYF
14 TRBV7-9 CASSLGGQGDTQYF
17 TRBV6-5 CASSSRTVVGRVAEAFF
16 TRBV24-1 CATSDPTRGPHNEQFF
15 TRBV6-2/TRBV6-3 CASSSPTSGRETQYF
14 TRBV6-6 CASSLGQGAFGYTF
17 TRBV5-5 CASSWAGRVSSYNEQFF
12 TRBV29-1 CSGSRGGETQYF
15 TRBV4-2 CASGLAGESYNEQFF
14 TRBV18 CASSPSGDGPEQYF
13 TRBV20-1 CSARGRAQETQYF
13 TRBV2 CASSEALHLGYTF
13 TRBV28 CATYSSQGWEQYF
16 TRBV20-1 CSARSYGTHISYEQYF
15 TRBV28 CASGQQGSSYNEQFF